Listed here is a single TCR beta chain. Its antigen is unidentified. This sample is drawn from a study of OX40 agonist ivuxolimab in advanced cancers. Turning to the study itself: The patients' treatment was ivuxolimab, an agonistic anti-OX40 (CD134) antibody. Study-wide points: Blood T cells, both CD4+ and CD8+, expanded clonally by week 6 at 0.1 to 3.0 mg/kg. Averaging showed that CD8+ T cells had more expanded clones than CD4+ did.

Blood draws occurred at baseline, cycle 4 day 1, and cycle 7 day 1. TCRdb keeps only in-frame clones here, not all; method: immunoSEQ multiplex PCR. The table records approximately 74,000 clones, approximately 85% of them present only once. Germline CDR1 and CDR2: SGHTA and FQGNSA. The CDR3 covers 16 residues. Trimming at V came to 5 bases and at J to 0 bases, leaving 6 bases not matched to a gene. This rearrangement joins TRBV7-2 to TRBJ1-5, with TRBD1 matching over 8 bases. The clonotype originates from an adult with an advanced solid tumor such as melanoma, head and neck, liver or kidney cancer. This sample comprised CD4+ or CD8+ T cells sorted from blood, obtained in a trial of the OX40 agonist ivuxolimab. In DNA form, the CDR3 reads TGTGCCAGCAGCCGTTCGACAGGGGATAGCAATCAGCCCCAGCATTTT. The encoded protein is CASSRSTGDSNQPQHF.